This TCR beta chain comes out of a study of cytomegalovirus exposure and HLA in healthy donors (dated by TCRdb to 2016 to 2017). Context from the whole study: In an earlier analysis of around 540 of the donors, approximately 260 Gb of sequence data and 95 million to 130 million unique TCR beta sequences from about 179 million T cells were reported. An early release that covered about 600 HLA-typed donors contained around 300 gigabases of sequencing data and around 80 million unique TCR sequences. The genetic ancestry cluster associated with self-reported Caucasian donors included 65% to 90% of the 350 to 500 genotyped donors. The study was designed to test whether signatures of past pathogen exposure could be identified by cataloging public T cell receptors. The study profiled the T cell repertoires of 666 subjects by immunosequencing and related them to cytomegalovirus serostatus. A separate validation cohort of 90 to 150 different subjects was used in addition to the 666-subject first cohort. To predict cytomegalovirus infection status, the study brought together high-throughput TCR immunosequencing, statistical association of individual TCRs with disease status, and machine learning. A later analysis re-examined previously published TCR beta repertoires from 500 to 700 donors and added high-resolution HLA genotyping to investigate patterns of TCR occurrence. The later analysis used no new phenotypic data to find candidate immune exposures, relying instead on TCR beta sequences and their occurrence across donors. To decide whether each TCR beta V gene segment behaved as functional or pseudogenic, an earlier analysis of approximately 600 of the donors relied on high-throughput TCR beta sequencing. Donor age, sex, ethnicity and CMV serostatus were compiled alongside the repertoire data. Genome-wide SNP genotypes for about 65% of the 666 donors were used in a later genetic analysis, which treated that subset as a discovery cohort. Every discovery cohort repertoire had been produced on one sequencing platform. HLA typing included class I and class II loci at four-digit resolution. Typing coverage varied by locus: about 629-640 donors for A, B, C, DRB1 and DQB1; about 520 for DQA1; 600 to 610 for DPA1; about 450 for DPB1. Because of strong linkage in the cohort, 5 or 6 DR-DQ haplotypes were treated as single units for association and clustering. On average, 235,054 unique TCR beta nucleotide sequences were sequenced per donor among roughly 430 genotyped donors of the cohort, with roughly a sixth of those sequences being non-productive. What the study reported, not specific to this receptor: Across donors, most TCR sequences were observed very rarely, whereas some public TCRs were present in many individuals. Because the 87-base-pair reads could not distinguish some IMGT-functional V segments, including TRBV6-2 and TRBV6-3, those segments were excluded. In a later analysis, HLA-associated TCR beta chains showed more clonal expansion and lower generation probabilities than non-associated chains that were equally common. V-gene and J-gene trimming of TCR beta chains was associated with a missense DCLRE1C variant in a later genetic analysis, and the association was replicated in an independent cohort. Because counts were too low, about 18 rarely observed V segments, including chromosome 9 orphons, were excluded from the earlier analysis of 500 to 700 of the donors. Sequencing depth was assumed to be roughly uniform across donors in the presence/absence analyses, though that assumption may not hold. According to a later genetic analysis, donors in an Asian-associated ancestry cluster had fewer N-insertions in productive TCRs than the approximately 700-donor mean. A further reported finding was that TCR beta sequences accurately predicted the HLA-A and HLA-B alleles for most subjects in the first cohort. In this cohort, only TCR beta chains were sequenced, and detectable features were limited by the absence of alpha or paired-chain data. In both the original and validation cohorts, the classifier was reported to diagnose cytomegalovirus status with high specificity and sensitivity. A later analysis reported that several top co-occurrence clusters appeared linked to parvovirus B19, influenza, CMV and Epstein-Barr virus. It was suggested by the authors that the approach could potentially be generalized to other disease states and immunological phenotypes. The only immune exposure information available for the cohort was CMV serostatus. The study gave a list of 150 to 200 TCR beta chains associated with cytomegalovirus. Correlated functional status among segregating V segments might reflect linkage disequilibrium, but an unknown experimental factor could not be ruled out. In a later analysis, the rate of TCR association differed among HLA loci, with DRB1 alleles having the most associated TCRs and HLA-C alleles having the fewest. In a later analysis, most CMV-associated TCR beta chains were found to appear HLA-restricted, with HLA associations seemingly driven largely by CMV exposure. A cluster of highly shared sequence variants was judged likely to be a technical artifact of the sequencing pipeline. In vitro tests confirmed that a few of the cytomegalovirus-associated TCR beta chains recognize cytomegalovirus antigens. Broadly in line with IMGT annotations, most TCR beta V segments showed up in productive rearrangements about 87% or about 30% of the time in an earlier analysis of approximately 640 of the donors. Because HLA typing was missing for some donors at each locus, association tests included only the typed subset. Assigning TCR associations to individual alleles was difficult when HLA alleles, especially DR and DQ, strongly co-occurred. In a later analysis, 16,951 TCR beta sequences were associated with specific HLA alleles at a false discovery rate of 0.05.

The CDR3 goes from the cysteine to the phenylalanine over 13 residues. Only the CDR3 DNA is retained, 39 bases long and in frame from the first base. The V and J ends are trimmed by 6 bases and 1 base, leaving 9 bases between them. The CDR1 and CDR2 encoded by the germline V gene are MNHEY and SVGAGI. In regard to this clone: Its antigen target is currently unknown. No qualities accompany the bases; no much larger clone lies one base away.

Libraries were built with the immunoSEQ multiplex PCR assay. The multiplex PCR relied on a mix of 60 forward primers for TCR Vbeta segments and 13 reverse primers for TCR Jbeta segments. Amplification of the CDR3 region of rearranged TCR beta genes was performed with a multiplex PCR assay on genomic DNA. Amplified TCR beta libraries were sequenced as 87-base-pair reads on the Illumina HiSeq System. In the paper's pipeline: A later analysis tallied 75 million to 95 million unique TCR beta chains across the 640 or so repertoires, and approximately 9.9 million of those chains were shared by two or more donors. To remove PCR and sequencing errors, raw reads were error-corrected and collapsed into unique sequences using a nearest-neighbor algorithm that merged closely related sequences. V, D and J gene segments were assigned by aligning CDR3 sequences to IMGT reference sequences. For a sequence to be retained, at least a six-nucleotide match to both a V gene segment and a J gene segment was required. Rearrangements were classified as productive when the CDR3 lacked stop codons and remained in frame with V and J, and all other rearrangements were classified as non-productive. CDR3 was defined according to IMGT convention as the region running from the second conserved V-encoded cysteine to the conserved J-encoded phenylalanine. Sequences without an unambiguous match to a single V gene segment were excluded from the earlier analysis of approximately 600 of the donors. An earlier analysis of a few hundred of the donors called V segments functional above 56.7% productive rearrangements and segregating when the between-donor standard deviation exceeded 5%. A statistical classification framework was built to diagnose cytomegalovirus status from the catalog of TCR beta chain sequences. In a later analysis, V and J genes were assigned by comparing TCR nucleotide sequences against IMGT/GENE-DB human TR gene sequences. Using the TCRdist pipeline, a later analysis assigned CDR3 sequences along with most-parsimonious VDJ recombination scenarios. In a later analysis, each TCR beta chain was defined by its CDR3 amino acid sequence together with its V-gene family, and reads lacking a unique V-gene family were excluded. In a later analysis, 450 to 600 highly shared, low-generation-probability nucleotide sequences were removed to address suspected cross-contamination and a sequencing artifact. For each public chain, a later analysis derived a clonal expansion index from normalized ranks of inferred template counts within each repertoire. In a later analysis, generation probabilities were computed with a VDJ recombination model fitted to out-of-frame rearrangements, and the resulting probabilities were checked against IGoR. A later analysis scored TCR-TCR, TCR-HLA and TCR-CMV co-occurrence with hypergeometric tests, applying a repertoire-size bias correction to TCR pairs. False discovery rates were estimated in a later analysis by permuting HLA or CMV assignments 20 times. In a later analysis, co-occurring TCRs were grouped with DBSCAN, and TCRdist sequence similarity was added when clustering was performed within HLA-allele-positive subsets. Repertoires with fewer than 30,000 or more than 120,000 public chains were left out of co-occurrence clustering, as were about five repertoires with anomalous nucleotide sharing. Sourced from immuneACCESS, this table was stored by TCRdb with only in-frame sequences that have V and J called. A share of the clones is absent; for the studies checked, an unresolved V gene accounts for under half, and the remainder has no known explanation. That table supplies the V and J calls and clone size; D and trimming were determined from the DNA. Present in this sample are more than 100,000 clones, about four fifths of which were seen just once. Around 9.5% of the sample is taken by the ten largest.

The cohort comprised fewer than 750 healthy bone marrow donors. All cohort members were sampled while nominally healthy, although unrecorded immune exposures were likely present. The donor tested CMV seropositive and was one of the 289 seropositive cohort members. A peripheral blood sample was collected from each donor, and TCR beta sequencing was performed on peripheral blood mononuclear cells. The Qiagen DNeasy Blood Extraction Kit was used to extract genomic DNA from the blood cell samples. The TCR sequence derives from a female donor in good health and CMV-seropositive. The chain was built from TRBV6-5 and TRBJ2-5, and the D gene may be TRBD1, 6 bases matching. The sample was PBMCs. The CDR3 amino acid sequence is: CASSRQVQETQYF. The DNA sequence is as follows: TGTGCCAGCAGCCGACAGGTCCAAGAGACCCAGTACTTC.